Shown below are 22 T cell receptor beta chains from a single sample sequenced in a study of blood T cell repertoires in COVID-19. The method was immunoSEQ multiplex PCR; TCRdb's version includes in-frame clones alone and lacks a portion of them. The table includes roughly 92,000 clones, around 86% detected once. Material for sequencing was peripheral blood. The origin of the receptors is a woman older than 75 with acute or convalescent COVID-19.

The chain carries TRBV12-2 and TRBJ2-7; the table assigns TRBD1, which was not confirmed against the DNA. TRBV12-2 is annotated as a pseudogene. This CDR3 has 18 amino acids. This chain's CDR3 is CASRLATLGQEDTYEQYF. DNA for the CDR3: TGTGCAAGTCGCTTAGCGACACTCGGACAGGAGGATACCTACGAGCAGTACTTC.

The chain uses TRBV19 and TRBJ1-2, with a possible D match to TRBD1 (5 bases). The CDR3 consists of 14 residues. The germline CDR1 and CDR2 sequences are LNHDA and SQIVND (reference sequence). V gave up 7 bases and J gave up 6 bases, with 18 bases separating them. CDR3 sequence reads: CASTPRRGGNGYTF. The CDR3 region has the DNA TGTGCCAGTACCCCTAGGAGGGGAGGGAATGGCTACACCTTC.

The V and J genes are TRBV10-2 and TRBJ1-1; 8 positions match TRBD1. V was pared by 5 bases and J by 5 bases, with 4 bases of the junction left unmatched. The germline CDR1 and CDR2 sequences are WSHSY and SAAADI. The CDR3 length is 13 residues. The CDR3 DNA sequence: TGCGCCAGCAGTTCACAGGGGGGGACTGAAGCTTTCTTT. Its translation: CASSSQGGTEAFF.

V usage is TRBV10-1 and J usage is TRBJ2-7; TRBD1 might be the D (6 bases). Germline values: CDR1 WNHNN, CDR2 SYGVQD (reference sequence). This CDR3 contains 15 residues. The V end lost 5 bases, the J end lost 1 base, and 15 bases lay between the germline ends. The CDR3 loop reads CASSFRMDRSYEQYF. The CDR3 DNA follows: TGCGCCAGCAGTTTCAGGATGGACAGATCCTACGAGCAGTACTTC.

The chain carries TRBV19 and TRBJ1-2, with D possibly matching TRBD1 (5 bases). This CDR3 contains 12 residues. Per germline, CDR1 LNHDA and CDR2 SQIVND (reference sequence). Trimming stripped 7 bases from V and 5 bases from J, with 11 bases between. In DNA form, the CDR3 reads TGTGCCAGTACCCCCCGGGGGTATGGCTACACCTTC. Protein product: CASTPRGYGYTF.

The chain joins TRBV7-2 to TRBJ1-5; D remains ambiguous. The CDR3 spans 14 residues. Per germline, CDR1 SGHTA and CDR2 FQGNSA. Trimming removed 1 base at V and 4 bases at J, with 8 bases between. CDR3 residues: CASSLELSNQPQHF. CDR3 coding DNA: TGTGCCAGCAGCTTAGAGCTGTCAAATCAGCCCCAGCATTTT.

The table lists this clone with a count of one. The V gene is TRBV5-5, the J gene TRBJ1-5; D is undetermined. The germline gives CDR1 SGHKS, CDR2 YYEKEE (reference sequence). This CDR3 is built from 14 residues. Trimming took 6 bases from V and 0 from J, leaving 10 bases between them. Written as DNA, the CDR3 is TGTGCCAGCACCGAGGGTTATAGCAATCAGCCCCAGCATTTT. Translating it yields CASTEGYSNQPQHF. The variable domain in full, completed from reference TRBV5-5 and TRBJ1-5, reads DAGVTQSPTHLIKTRGQQVTLRCSPISGHKSVSWYQQVLGQGPQFIFQYYEKEERGRGNFPDRFSARQFPNYSSELNVNALLLGDSALYLCASTEGYSNQPQHFGDGTRLSIL.

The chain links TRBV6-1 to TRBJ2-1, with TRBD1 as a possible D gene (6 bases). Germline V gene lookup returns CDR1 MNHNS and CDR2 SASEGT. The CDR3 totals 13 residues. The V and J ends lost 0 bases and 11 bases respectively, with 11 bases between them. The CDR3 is CASSEAPGAKQFF. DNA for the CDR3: TGTGCCAGCAGTGAAGCCCCAGGGGCTAAGCAGTTCTTC.

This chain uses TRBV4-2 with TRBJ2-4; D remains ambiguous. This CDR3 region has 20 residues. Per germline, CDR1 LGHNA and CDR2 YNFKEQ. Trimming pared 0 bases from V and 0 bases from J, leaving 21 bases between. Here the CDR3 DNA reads TGTGCCAGCAGCCAAGATTTTGCGGTTTCCAGAACCCTAGCCAAAAACATTCAGTACTTC. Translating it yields CASSQDFAVSRTLAKNIQYF.

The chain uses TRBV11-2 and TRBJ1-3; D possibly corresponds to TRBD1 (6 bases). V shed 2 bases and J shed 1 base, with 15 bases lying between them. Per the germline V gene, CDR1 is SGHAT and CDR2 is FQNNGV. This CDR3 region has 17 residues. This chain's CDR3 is CASSLRSPTGSGNTIYF. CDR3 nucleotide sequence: TGTGCCAGCAGCTTAAGGTCCCCAACAGGGTCTGGAAACACCATATATTTT. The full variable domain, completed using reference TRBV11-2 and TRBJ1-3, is EAGVAQSPRYKIIEKRQSVAFWCNPISGHATLYWYQQILGQGPKLLIQFQNNGVVDDSQLPKDRFSAERLKGVDSTLKIQPAKLEDSAVYLCASSLRSPTGSGNTIYFGEGSWLTVV.

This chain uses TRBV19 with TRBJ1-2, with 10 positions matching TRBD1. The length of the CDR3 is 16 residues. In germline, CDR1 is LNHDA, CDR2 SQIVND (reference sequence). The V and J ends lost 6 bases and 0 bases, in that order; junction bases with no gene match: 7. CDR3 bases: TGTGCCAGTAGCCGGGGACAGGGGCCACCTAACTATGGCTACACCTTC. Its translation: CASSRGQGPPNYGYTF.

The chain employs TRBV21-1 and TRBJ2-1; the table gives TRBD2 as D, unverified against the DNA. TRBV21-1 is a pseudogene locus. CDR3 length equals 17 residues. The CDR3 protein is CASSREKPAGLYNEQFF. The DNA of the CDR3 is TGTGCCAGCAGCAGAGAAAAGCCGGCGGGATTGTACAATGAGCAGTTCTTC.

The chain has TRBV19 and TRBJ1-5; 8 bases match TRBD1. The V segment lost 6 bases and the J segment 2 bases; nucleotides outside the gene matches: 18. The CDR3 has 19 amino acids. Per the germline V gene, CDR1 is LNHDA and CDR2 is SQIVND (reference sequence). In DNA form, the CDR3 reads TGTGCCAGTAGGGCGGGGGGGGACAGGTCCCCGATCGGCAATCAGCCCCAGCATTTT. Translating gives CASRAGGDRSPIGNQPQHF.

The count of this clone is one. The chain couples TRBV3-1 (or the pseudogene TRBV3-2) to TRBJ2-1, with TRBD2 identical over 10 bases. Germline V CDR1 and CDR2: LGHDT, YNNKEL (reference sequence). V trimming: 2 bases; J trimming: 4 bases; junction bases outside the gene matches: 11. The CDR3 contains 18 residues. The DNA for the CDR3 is TGTGCCAGCAGCCAACGAGGATTTGGGACTAGCGATTACAATGAGCAGTTCTTC. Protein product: CASSQRGFGTSDYNEQFF.

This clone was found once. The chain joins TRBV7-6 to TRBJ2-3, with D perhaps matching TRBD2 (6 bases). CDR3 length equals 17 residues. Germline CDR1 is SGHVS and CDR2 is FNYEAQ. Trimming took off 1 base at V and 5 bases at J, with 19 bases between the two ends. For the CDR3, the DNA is TGTGCCAGCAGCTTAGGGGGGACTTCCGCCGCGGGAGATACGCAGTATTTT. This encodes CASSLGGTSAAGDTQYF.

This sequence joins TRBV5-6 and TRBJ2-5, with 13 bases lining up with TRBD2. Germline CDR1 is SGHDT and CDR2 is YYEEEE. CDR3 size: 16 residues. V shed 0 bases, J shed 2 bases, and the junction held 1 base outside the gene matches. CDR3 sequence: CASSLGLAGGQETQYF. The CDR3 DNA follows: TGTGCCAGCAGCTTGGGACTAGCGGGGGGACAAGAGACCCAGTACTTC. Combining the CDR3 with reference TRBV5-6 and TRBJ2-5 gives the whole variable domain DAGVTQSPTHLIKTRGQQVTLRCSPKSGHDTVSWYQQALGQGPQFIFQYYEEEERQRGNFPDRFSGHQFPNYSSELNVNALLLGDSALYLCASSLGLAGGQETQYFGPGTRLLVL.

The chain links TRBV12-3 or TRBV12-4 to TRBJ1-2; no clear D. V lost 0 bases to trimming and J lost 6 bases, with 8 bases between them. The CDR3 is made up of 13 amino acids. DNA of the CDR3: TGTGCCAGCAGTTTAGCGACCCGGGATGGCTACACCTTC. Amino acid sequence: CASSLATRDGYTF.

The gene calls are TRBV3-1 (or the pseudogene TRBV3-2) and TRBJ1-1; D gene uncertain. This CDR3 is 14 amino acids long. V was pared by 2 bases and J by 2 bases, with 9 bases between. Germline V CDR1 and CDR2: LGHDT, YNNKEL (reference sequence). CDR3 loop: CASSQNSVNTEAFF. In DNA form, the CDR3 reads TGTGCCAGCAGCCAAAATTCAGTAAACACTGAAGCTTTCTTT.

The CDR3 DNA is TGCGCCAGCAGAGCAGGGGGTACTGGAAACACCATATATTTT. It specifies CASRAGGTGNTIYF. This sequence joins TRBV5-1 and TRBJ1-3; 7 bases match TRBD1. CDR3 length: 14 amino acids. From germline, CDR1 is SGHRS and CDR2 YFSETQ. With V trimmed by 5 bases and J by 2 bases, 4 bases remained unmatched.

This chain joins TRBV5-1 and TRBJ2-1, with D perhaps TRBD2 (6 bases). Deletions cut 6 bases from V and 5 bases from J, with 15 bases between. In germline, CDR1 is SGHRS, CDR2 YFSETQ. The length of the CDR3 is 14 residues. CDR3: CASTPALADNEQFF. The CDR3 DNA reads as TGCGCCAGCACCCCCGCCTTAGCGGACAATGAGCAGTTCTTC. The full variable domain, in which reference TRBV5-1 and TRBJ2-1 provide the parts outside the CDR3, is KAGVTQTPRYLIKTRGQQVTLSCSPISGHRSVSWYQQTPGQGLQFLFEYFSETQRNKGNFPGRFSGRQFSNSRSEMNVSTLELGDSALYLCASTPALADNEQFFGPGTRLTVL.

The CDR3 spells CASSPYVGELFF. CDR3 DNA: TGTGCCAGCAGCCCCTACGTCGGGGAGCTGTTTTTT. The V gene is TRBV5-4, the J gene TRBJ2-2, with D unclear. This CDR3 region has 12 residues. V was shortened by 4 bases and J by 7 bases, with 8 bases between the two germline ends. The germline V gene encodes CDR1 SGHNT and CDR2 YYREEE (reference sequence). The complete variable domain, with remaining parts taken from reference TRBV5-4 and TRBJ2-2, reads ETGVTQSPTHLIKTRGQQVTLRCSSQSGHNTVSWYQQALGQGPQFIFQYYREEENGRGNFPPRFSGLQFPNYSSELNVNALELDDSALYLCASSPYVGELFFGEGSRLTVL.

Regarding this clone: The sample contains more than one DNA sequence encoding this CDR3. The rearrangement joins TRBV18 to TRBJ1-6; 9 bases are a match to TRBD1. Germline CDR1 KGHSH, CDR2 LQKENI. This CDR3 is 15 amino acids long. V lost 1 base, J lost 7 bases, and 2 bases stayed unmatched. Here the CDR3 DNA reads TGTGCCAGCTCACCACAGGGACAGGGAAATTCACCCCTCCACTTT. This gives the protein CASSPQGQGNSPLHF.